What follows are 5 T cell receptor beta chains derived from one specimen sequenced in a study of early T cells in non-severe SARS-CoV-2 infection. Using its own MiXCR run on the 5' RACE reads, TCRdb lists one record per CDR3 protein. In the table there are about 81,000 distinct CDR3 sequences, less than 8% of which are singletons. Sequenced sample: whole blood. These receptors all come from an adult who was a healthcare worker with PCR-confirmed SARS-CoV-2 infection or an uninfected control (not recorded which).

In its sample, this clonotype was seen many times. This chain joins TRBV20-1 and TRBJ2-4, with 10 bases fitting TRBD1. Germline lookup yields CDR1 DFQATT and CDR2 SNEGSKA (reference sequence). Losses at the gene ends were 5 bases for V and 8 bases for J; bases not matched to a gene: 3. The CDR3 loop spans 12 amino acids. The CDR3 region is CSARQGADIQYF. In DNA form, the CDR3 reads TGCAGTGCTCGACAGGGGGCCGACATTCAGTACTTC.

This clonotype was observed many times. The rearrangement joins TRBV11-2 to TRBJ2-3; D uncertain. Trimming cost V 3 bases and J 6 bases, with 10 bases left between them. The CDR3 is made up of 13 amino acids. Germline V gene data show CDR1 as SGHAT and CDR2 as FQNNGV. The CDR3 protein is CASSLNTFDTQYF. As DNA, the CDR3 is TGTGCCAGCAGCTTGAACACCTTCGATACGCAGTATTTT.

This clonotype was recorded at least ten times. This chain links TRBV20-1 with TRBJ1-4; D unresolved. The CDR3 runs to 15 residues. The V gene lost 0 bases and the J gene lost 4 bases, with 12 bases spanning the gap. Germline loops: CDR1 DFQATT, CDR2 SNEGSKA (reference sequence). The CDR3 region is CSARDLRQSNEKLFF. In DNA form, the CDR3 reads TGCAGTGCTAGAGATCTAAGGCAAAGTAATGAAAAACTGTTTTTT.

This clonotype appeared a few times. This chain links TRBV18 with TRBJ2-5; 7 bases align to TRBD1. CDR1 KGHSH and CDR2 LQKENI come from the germline V gene. The length of the CDR3 is 16 residues. V shed 0 bases, J shed 1 base, and the junction held 5 bases outside the gene matches. CDR3 sequence: CASSPPLGQSQETQYF. DNA for the CDR3: TGTGCCAGCTCACCACCGCTGGGACAGAGCCAAGAGACCCAGTACTTC.

Judged by abundance, this clonotype is medium-sized. V and J are TRBV28 and TRBJ1-1; 10 nucleotides agree with TRBD1. This CDR3 spans 15 amino acids. J lost 3 bases, V lost 6 bases, and 7 bases had no gene match. The germline gives CDR1 MDHEN, CDR2 SYDVKM. CDR3 protein: CASSEEGQGDTEAFF. The DNA of the CDR3 is TGTGCCAGCAGCGAAGAAGGACAGGGGGACACTGAAGCTTTCTTT.